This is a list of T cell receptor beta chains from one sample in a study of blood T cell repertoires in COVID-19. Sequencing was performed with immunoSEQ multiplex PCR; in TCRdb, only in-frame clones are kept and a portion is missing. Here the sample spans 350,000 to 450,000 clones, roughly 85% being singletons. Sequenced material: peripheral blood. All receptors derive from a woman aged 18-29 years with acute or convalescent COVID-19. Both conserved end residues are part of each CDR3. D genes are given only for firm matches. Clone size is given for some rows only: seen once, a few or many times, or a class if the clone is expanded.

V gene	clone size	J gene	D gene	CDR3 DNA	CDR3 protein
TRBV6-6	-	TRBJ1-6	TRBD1	TGTGCCAGCAGTGCGACAGGGGATAATTCACCCCTCCACTTT	CASSATGDNSPLHF
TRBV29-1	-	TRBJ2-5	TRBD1	TGCAGCGTTGTACCCATAACAGGGGTTGGGGAGACCCAGTACTTC	CSVVPITGVGETQYF
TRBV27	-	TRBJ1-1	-	TGTGCCAGCAGTCCACCGACAGAGTTGAACACTGAAGCTTTCTTT	CASSPPTELNTEAFF
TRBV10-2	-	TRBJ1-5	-	TGCGCCAGCAGCCACAGGTACGATCGGCCCCAGCATTTT	CASSHRYDRPQHF
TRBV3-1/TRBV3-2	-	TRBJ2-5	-	TGTGCCAGCAGCCAAGATCCTACCCCCCAAGAGACCCAGTACTTC	CASSQDPTPQETQYF
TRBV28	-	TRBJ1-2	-	TGTGCCAGCAGTCCTTGGACTCTGACCTACACCTTC	CASSPWTLTYTF
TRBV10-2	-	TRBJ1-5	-	TGCGCCAGCAGCCATGGCAATCAGCCCCAGCATTTT	CASSHGNQPQHF
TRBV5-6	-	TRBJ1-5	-	TGTGCCAGCAGCTTGGGCAGCTCCGGGCAGCCCCAGCATTTT	CASSLGSSGQPQHF
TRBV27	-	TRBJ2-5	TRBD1	TGTGCCAGCAGCCAAGCCGGGACAGGGAATAGGGAGACCCAGTACTTC	CASSQAGTGNRETQYF
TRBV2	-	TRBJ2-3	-	TGTGCCAGCAGTGCGGACAGCGCAGATACGCAGTATTTT	CASSADSADTQYF
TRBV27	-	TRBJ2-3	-	TGTGCCAGAATACTAGGAGGAACAGATACGCAGTATTTT	CARILGGTDTQYF
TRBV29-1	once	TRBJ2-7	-	TGCAGCGTCCTACAGGGTACCACCTACGAGCAGTACTTC	CSVLQGTTYEQYF
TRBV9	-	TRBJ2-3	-	TGTGCCAGCAGCGTAGCCCCCTTCCTCACAGATACGCAGTATTTT	CASSVAPFLTDTQYF
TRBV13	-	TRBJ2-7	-	TGTGCCAGCAGTTCCTCCCTCGGGGGGCCCTACGAGCAGTACTTC	CASSSSLGGPYEQYF
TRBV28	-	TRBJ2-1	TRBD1	TGTGCCAGCAGTTTTATTGCCGGGGACAGGGGCTACGGTGAGCAGTTCTTC	CASSFIAGDRGYGEQFF
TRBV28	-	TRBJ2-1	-	TGTGCCACCGGGACACCCAGGGGCAATGAGCAGTTCTTC	CATGTPRGNEQFF
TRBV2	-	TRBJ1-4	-	TGTGCCAGCAGCTCCGGGACTTATAATGAAAAACTGTTTTTT	CASSSGTYNEKLFF
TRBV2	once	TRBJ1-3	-	TGTGCCAGCAGCTCCGACACAGGGTTTGGAAACACCATATATTTT	CASSSDTGFGNTIYF
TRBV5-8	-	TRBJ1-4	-	TGTGCCAGCACCACAGGGAAGTCGTATGAAAAACTGTTTTTT	CASTTGKSYEKLFF
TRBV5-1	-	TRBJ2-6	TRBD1	TGCGCCAGCAGCTTGTTGGGACAGGAAATCTCTGGGGCCAACGTCCTGACTTTC	CASSLLGQEISGANVLTF
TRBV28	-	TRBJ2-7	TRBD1	TGTGCCAGCAGTTTACCGTCAGGGGGCGAGCAGTACTTC	CASSLPSGGEQYF
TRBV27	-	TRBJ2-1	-	TGTGCCAGCAGTTTATATGGGGGGACAGCCAATGAGCAGTTCTTC	CASSLYGGTANEQFF
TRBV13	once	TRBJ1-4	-	TGTGCCAGCAGCTTAGGAAGAGGCCTGTTTTTT	CASSLGRGLFF
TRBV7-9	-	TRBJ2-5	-	TGTGCCAGCAGCAAAGGCGGTTTGGTTGAGACCCAGTACTTC	CASSKGGLVETQYF
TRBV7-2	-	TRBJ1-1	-	TGTGCCAGCAGCTTTGGAGCCCGGAACACTGAAGCTTTCTTT	CASSFGARNTEAFF
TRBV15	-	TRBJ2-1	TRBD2	TGTGCCACCAGCCCTCGGACTAGCGGAGCCTACAATGAGCAGTTCTTC	CATSPRTSGAYNEQFF
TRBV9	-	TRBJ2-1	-	TGTGCCAGCAGCGTAGGCGGAGGGGACTACAATGAGCAGTTCTTC	CASSVGGGDYNEQFF
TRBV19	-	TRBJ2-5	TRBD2	TGTGCCAGTAGTGTCGGGACTAGCGGATGGGAGACCCAGTACTTC	CASSVGTSGWETQYF
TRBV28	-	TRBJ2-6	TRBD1	TGTGCCAGCAGTTTCTTGTCGGGACAGGACCGCTCTGGGGCCAACGTCCTGACTTTC	CASSFLSGQDRSGANVLTF
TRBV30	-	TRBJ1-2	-	TGTGCCTGGAGCACAGCACCCCACGGTCTCTATGGCTACACCTTC	CAWSTAPHGLYGYTF
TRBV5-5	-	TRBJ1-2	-	TGTGCCAGCAGCTTGCAAGGGGCCGGCTACACCTTC	CASSLQGAGYTF
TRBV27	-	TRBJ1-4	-	TGTGCCAGCAGACCAGGGACAACTAATGAAAAACTGTTTTTT	CASRPGTTNEKLFF
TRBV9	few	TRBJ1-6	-	TGTGCCAGCAGCGAACCGGACGGCTTCGGGGCACCCCTCCACTTT	CASSEPDGFGAPLHF
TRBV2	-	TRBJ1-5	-	TGTGCCAGCAGTGAAGGAGGCCAGCCCCAGCATTTT	CASSEGGQPQHF
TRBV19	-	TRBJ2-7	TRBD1	TGTGCCAGTAGTGTACCGGGACAGGGCCCTTACGAGCAGTACTTC	CASSVPGQGPYEQYF
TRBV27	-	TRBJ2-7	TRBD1	TGTGCCAGCAGTTCGCCGGGACAGGGGGCGCGGGAGCAGTACTTC	CASSSPGQGAREQYF
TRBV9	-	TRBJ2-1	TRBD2	TGTGCCAGCAGCTCCGAGGGAGGGATTGGAAATGAGCAGTTCTTC	CASSSEGGIGNEQFF
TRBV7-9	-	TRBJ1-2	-	TGTGCCAGCAGCCCCTCTGAGGATCGCTACACCTTC	CASSPSEDRYTF
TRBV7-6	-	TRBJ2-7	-	TGTGCCAGCAGCGACCGGGAGTCCTACGAGCAGTACTTC	CASSDRESYEQYF
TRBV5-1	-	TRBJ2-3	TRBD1	TGCGCCAGCAGCGAAGGGACAGGGACAGATACGCAGTATTTT	CASSEGTGTDTQYF
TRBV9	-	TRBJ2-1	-	TGTGCCAGCAGCGTAGAACAGGGCTACAATGAGCAGTTCTTC	CASSVEQGYNEQFF
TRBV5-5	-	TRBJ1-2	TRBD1	TGTGCCAGCAGCTTGGACCCAGGGGGCTTGGGCTATGGCTACACCTTC	CASSLDPGGLGYGYTF
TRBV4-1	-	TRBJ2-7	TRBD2	TGCGCCAGCAGCCAAGCGCCGACTAGCGCCTACGAGCAGTACTTC	CASSQAPTSAYEQYF
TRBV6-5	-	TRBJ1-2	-	TGTGCCAGCAGTAAGATGGACACCTATGGCTACACCTTC	CASSKMDTYGYTF
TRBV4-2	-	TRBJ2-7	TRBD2	TGTGCCAGCAGCCAAGATTATAGCGGGAGATACGAGCAGTACTTC	CASSQDYSGRYEQYF
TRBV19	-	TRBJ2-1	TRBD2	TGTGCCAGTAGCGCAGCGGGGACGCAGTTCTTC	CASSAAGTQFF
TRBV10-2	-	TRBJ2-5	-	TGCGCCAGCAGTGATCGGACAGTTGGGGGGACCCAGTACTTC	CASSDRTVGGTQYF
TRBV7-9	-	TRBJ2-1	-	TGTGCCAGCAGCTTCCCGAGAATCTCTGACAGTGGCAATGAGCAGTTCTTC	CASSFPRISDSGNEQFF
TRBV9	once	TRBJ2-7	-	TGTGCCAGCAGCGTAGAACCTACCCCCTACGAGCAGTACTTC	CASSVEPTPYEQYF
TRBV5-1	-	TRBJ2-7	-	TGCGCCAGCAGCTCAGAGGGGGTCTACGAGCAGTACTTC	CASSSEGVYEQYF
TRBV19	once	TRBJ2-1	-	TGTGCCAGTAGTATCAACCTGAGCAATGAGCAGTTCTTC	CASSINLSNEQFF
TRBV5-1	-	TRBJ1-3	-	TGCGCCAGCAGCTTGGAGCCAGGGTCTGGAAACACCATATATTTT	CASSLEPGSGNTIYF
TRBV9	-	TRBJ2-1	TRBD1	TGTGCCAGCAGCTCCGGGACAGGGATCAATGAGCAGTTCTTC	CASSSGTGINEQFF